One sample yielded the 2 T cell receptor beta chains listed below, sequenced in a study of T cell responses to AZD1222 COVID-19 vaccine (dated by TCRdb to the early 2020s). Per the publication, the time point label means: baseline before first vaccination. The receptor library was made with the immunoSEQ multiplex PCR assay. The clones in this table, taken by TCRdb from immuneACCESS, are in-frame only. Not every clone is retained; where verified, under half of the shortfall comes from an unresolved V gene, and the cause of the rest is unknown. The sample table records some 130,000 clones; more than 85% of these occur just once. The top ten clones comprise around 2.8% of the sample. This material consisted of peripheral blood, taken on day 0 of AZD1222 vaccination. These receptors were obtained from an adult in good health.

The chain has TRBV7-9 and TRBJ2-5; the D gene is possibly TRBD2 (5 bases). V lost 8 bases and J 2 bases, leaving 21 bases between the germline ends. This CDR3 is 16 amino acids long. From germline, CDR1 is SEHNR and CDR2 FQNEAQ (reference sequence). The CDR3 sequence is CASDRIMGSGQETQYF. The CDR3 region has the DNA TGTGCCAGCGACCGAATTATGGGGAGTGGGCAAGAGACCCAGTACTTC.

The genes are TRBV9 and TRBJ1-6, with TRBD1 matching 7 bases. This CDR3 contains 13 residues. The trim removed 3 bases at V and 16 bases at J, leaving 10 bases unmatched. CDR1 SGDLS and CDR2 YYNGEE come from the germline V gene. The CDR3 nucleotides read TGTGCCAGCAGCGCCGGAGGCAGGGGGGGACTCCACTTT. Its translation: CASSAGGRGGLHF.